The 26 T cell receptor beta chains below come from one sample, sequenced in a study of CD8 T cells in ankylosing spondylitis. TCRdb re-called the 5' RACE reads with MiXCR, one entry per CDR3 protein. The profile covers fewer than 200,000 distinct CDR3 sequences, with around 20% appearing a single time and about 8% taken by the ten largest. Sequencing was carried out using blood, either unsorted or a sorted T cell fraction (not recorded which). Receptor source: a male donor with ankylosing spondylitis or in good health (not recorded which).

This clonotype appeared a few times. The V and J genes are TRBV20-1 and TRBJ2-1; D may be TRBD1 or TRBD2 (5 bases each). Germline V gene sequence: CDR1 DFQATT, CDR2 SNEGSKA (reference sequence). Trimming pared 3 bases from V and 7 bases from J, leaving 13 bases between. This CDR3 contains 13 residues. The CDR3 sequence: CSASGALANEQFF. The CDR3 nucleotides are TGCAGTGCTAGCGGGGCCCTTGCGAATGAGCAGTTCTTC.

This clonotype was seen more than once but under ten times. A much bigger clone sits one base away, suggesting this may be a read error. The V and J genes are TRBV10-3 and TRBJ2-3, with unresolved D. CDR3 size: 15 residues. CDR1 and CDR2 (germline): ENHRY, SYGVKD. CDR3 DNA: TGTGCCATCAGTGGGACGGCTTTTACCACATATACGCAGTATTTT. It specifies CAISGTAFTTYTQYF.

In its sample, this clonotype was seen a few times. V gene TRBV6-1 combines with J gene TRBJ1-1, with TRBD1 matching 9 bases. Germline CDR1 reads MNHNS; CDR2 reads SASEGT. The V and J ends lost 3 bases and 1 base, in that order; junction bases with no gene match: 3. The CDR3 covers 15 residues. Here the CDR3 DNA reads TGTGCCAGCAGTGATTTGGGACAGGGGAACACTGAAGCTTTCTTT. Its translation is CASSDLGQGNTEAFF.

V and J are TRBV7-6 and TRBJ1-5, with D possibly TRBD1 on 6 matching bases. Trimming removed 5 bases at V and 2 bases at J, with 10 bases between. The CDR3 covers 14 residues. Germline V CDR1 and CDR2: SGHVS, FNYEAQ. The chain's CDR3 is CASSVGGGNQPQHF. CDR3 DNA: TGTGCCAGCAGCGTAGGGGGTGGCAATCAGCCCCAGCATTTT.

This clonotype was counted between two and nine times. This sequence joins TRBV20-1 and TRBJ1-2; 8 bases map to TRBD1. Germline trimming cut 3 bases from V and 6 bases from J; bases unmatched to any gene: 9. Per germline, CDR1 DFQATT and CDR2 SNEGSKA (reference sequence). CDR3 size: 14 residues. The CDR3 region has the DNA TGCAGTGCTAGGTCAATGTCGACAGGGGATGGCTACACCTTC. It codes for CSARSMSTGDGYTF.

There are many counts of this clonotype. V and J are TRBV20-1 and TRBJ1-1; possible D gene TRBD1, 5 bases. This CDR3 is 13 amino acids long. V dropped 6 bases and J dropped 8 bases, with 19 bases sitting between them. Germline V gene lookup returns CDR1 DFQATT and CDR2 SNEGSKA (reference sequence). The CDR3 spells CSARGGPSREAFF. The DNA of the CDR3 is TGCAGTGCGAGGGGAGGCCCCTCAAGGGAAGCTTTCTTT.

In its sample, this clonotype was seen a few times. This sequence joins TRBV28 and TRBJ1-3; D is uncertain. CDR3 size: 15 residues. Germline values: CDR1 MDHEN, CDR2 SYDVKM. The ends were cut back, 6 bases at V and 0 bases at J, with 12 bases in the middle. CDR3: CASSTVDRSGNTIYF. The CDR3 DNA is TGTGCCAGCAGCACAGTGGATCGCTCTGGAAACACCATATATTTT.

Remarks on this clonotype: A read error is possible here, since a much larger clone lies one base away. The chain carries TRBV12-3 or TRBV12-4 and TRBJ1-2; 7 bases line up with TRBD1. The CDR3 runs 15 residues. This chain's CDR3 is CTSTLADRVNYGYTF. The CDR3 nucleotides are TGTACCAGCACCCTCGCCGACAGGGTGAACTATGGCTACACCTTC.

V usage is TRBV2 and J usage is TRBJ1-5; 9 positions agree with TRBD1. The CDR3 has 16 residues. The V gene end was trimmed by 6 bases and the J gene end by 4 bases; junction bases not matched to a gene: 10. CDR1 is SNHLY, CDR2 FYNNEI, per germline. The CDR3 sequence: CASSLETTGGNQPQHF. Here the CDR3 DNA reads TGTGCCAGCAGCTTAGAAACGACAGGGGGTAATCAGCCCCAGCATTTT.

This clonotype was found a few times. The chain has TRBV28 and TRBJ1-2; D gene ambiguous. V was shortened by 2 bases and J by 6 bases, with 19 bases between the two germline ends. In germline, CDR1 is MDHEN, CDR2 SYDVKM. The CDR3 has 16 residues. The CDR3 protein is CASSLSPHPGVHGYTF. The CDR3 region has the DNA TGTGCCAGCAGTTTAAGTCCCCACCCAGGAGTGCATGGCTACACCTTC.

This clonotype was seen repeatedly, ten times or more. The rearrangement joins TRBV20-1 to TRBJ1-4; no firm D call. V gave up 0 bases and J gave up 8 bases, with 13 bases separating them. From germline, CDR1 is DFQATT and CDR2 SNEGSKA (reference sequence). This CDR3 is built from 14 residues. CDR3 in DNA: TGCAGTGCTAGAGATTTCAGAACACGGGAAAAACTGTTTTTT. Its protein is CSARDFRTREKLFF.

The chain couples TRBV10-2 to TRBJ1-2; unclear D gene. V dropped 4 bases and J dropped 4 bases, with 13 bases sitting between them. CDR1 is WSHSY and CDR2 is SAAADI in the germline V gene. The CDR3 has 14 residues. Here the CDR3 reads CASSGASIVYGYTF. In DNA form, the CDR3 reads TGCGCCAGCAGTGGGGCCTCTATCGTCTATGGCTACACCTTC.

The chain has TRBV7-2 and TRBJ2-5; 9 nucleotides align to TRBD2. J lost 5 bases, V lost 7 bases, and 5 bases had no gene match. The CDR3 length is 13 residues. Germline V lookup: CDR1 SGHTA, CDR2 FQGNSA. The CDR3 sequence is CASTQGLAETQYF. The CDR3 region has the DNA TGTGCCAGCACCCAGGGACTAGCTGAGACCCAGTACTTC. The whole variable domain, filled in from reference TRBV7-2 and TRBJ2-5, reads GAGVSQSPSNKVTEKGKDVELRCDPISGHTALYWYRQSLGQGLEFLIYFQGNSAPDKSGLPSDRFSAERTGGSVSTLTIQRTQQEDSAVYLCASTQGLAETQYFGPGTRLLVL.

The table lists this clonotype with many counts. The V call is TRBV12-3 or TRBV12-4, the J call TRBJ2-7, with D unclear. This CDR3 is built from 13 residues. Between the trimmed V and J ends, which lost 3 bases and 2 bases, there was a span of 8 bases. The CDR3 sequence is CASSFGLTYEQYF. The CDR3 nucleotides are TGTGCCAGCAGTTTCGGGCTTACCTACGAGCAGTACTTC.

This clonotype was seen only a few times. The V gene is TRBV5-4, the J gene TRBJ2-1, with 7 bases identical to TRBD2. V was clipped by 4 bases and J by 9 bases; unmatched bases: 7. The CDR3 extends over 13 amino acids. Germline CDR1 and CDR2: SGHNT and YYREEE (reference sequence). CDR3 coding DNA: TGTGCCAGCAGCGTGGGAGGGGCCGCTGAGCAGTTCTTC. Protein: CASSVGGAAEQFF.

This clonotype was counted at least ten times. The chain combines TRBV2 with TRBJ2-2, with 13 bases matching TRBD2. Germline V CDR1 and CDR2: SNHLY, FYNNEI. Trimming took 6 bases from V and 6 from J; bases not matched to a gene: 10. This CDR3 contains 17 residues. For the CDR3, the DNA is TGTGCCAGCAGCGACGGACTAGCGGGAGAAGAGGCCGGGGAGCTGTTTTTT. Protein: CASSDGLAGEEAGELFF. Based on the CDR3 plus reference TRBV2 and TRBJ2-2, the full variable domain is EPEVTQTPSHQVTQMGQEVILRCVPISNHLYFYWYRQILGQKVEFLVSFYNNEISEKSEIFDDQFSVERPDGSNFTLKIRSTKLEDSAMYFCASSDGLAGEEAGELFFGEGSRLTVL.

This clonotype turned up a few times. The chain uses TRBV28 and TRBJ2-7, with D possibly called TRBD1 or TRBD2 (5 bases each). This CDR3 is built from 16 residues. The V gene lost 4 bases and the J gene lost 1 base, with 17 bases spanning the gap. Per germline, CDR1 MDHEN and CDR2 SYDVKM. CDR3 in DNA: TGTGCCAGCAGTTGGGACCCCAGGGTTGCGTCCTACGAGCAGTACTTC. It encodes CASSWDPRVASYEQYF.

This clonotype was picked up a small number of times. The chain combines TRBV7-3 with TRBJ2-5; 7 positions match TRBD1. The CDR3 has 15 amino acids. The germline gives CDR1 SGHTA, CDR2 FQGTGA. V dropped 6 bases and J dropped 2; count of bases not matched to a gene: 9. CDR3 sequence: CASRTGIAEQETQYF. For the CDR3, the DNA is TGTGCCAGCAGGACAGGGATTGCCGAACAAGAGACCCAGTACTTC.

This rearrangement joins TRBV20-1 to TRBJ2-5; TRBD2 is a possible D gene (5 bases). CDR3 length: 14 amino acids. V lost 0 bases and J 5 bases, leaving 13 bases between the germline ends. CDR1 DFQATT and CDR2 SNEGSKA come from the germline V gene (reference sequence). CDR3 sequence reads: CSARDPPSPETQYF. CDR3 nucleotide sequence: TGCAGTGCTAGAGATCCCCCTAGCCCCGAGACCCAGTACTTC.

The rearrangement joins TRBV2 to TRBJ2-7; 11 bases fit TRBD2. Germline loops: CDR1 SNHLY, CDR2 FYNNEI. Trimming took 6 bases from V and 3 from J; bases not matched to a gene: 7. The CDR3 length is 15 residues. The CDR3 sequence is CASSSLGTSGYEQYF. The CDR3 DNA reads TGTGCCAGCAGCTCTCTTGGGACTAGCGGCTACGAGCAGTACTTC.

This clonotype was seen ten or more times. The chain employs TRBV24-1 and TRBJ2-1; 9 bases map to TRBD1. This CDR3 region has 15 residues. In germline, CDR1 is KGHDR, CDR2 SFDVKD. Germline trimming cut 9 bases from V and 5 bases from J; bases unmatched to any gene: 10. This CDR3 reads CATGTGTVFDNEQFF. CDR3 in DNA: TGTGCCACCGGGACAGGGACGGTCTTTGACAATGAGCAGTTCTTC.

This clonotype showed up many times. The V call is TRBV10-3, the J call TRBJ1-1; perhaps TRBD1 as D (5 bases). The CDR3 has 14 residues. With 5 bases removed from V and 0 bases from J, the gap between germline ends came to 10 bases. Germline V gene lookup returns CDR1 ENHRY and CDR2 SYGVKD. This chain's CDR3 is CAISSTAMNTEAFF. The DNA for the CDR3 is TGTGCCATCAGTTCGACAGCCATGAACACTGAAGCTTTCTTT.

This clonotype was observed at least ten times. The chain employs TRBV6-1 and TRBJ2-3; perhaps TRBD1 as D (5 bases). The CDR3 contains 15 residues. Deletions cut 5 bases from V and 2 bases from J, with 14 bases between. Germline V gives CDR1 MNHNS, CDR2 SASEGT. The CDR3 nucleotides are TGTGCCAGCAGTAAAGGGGCAGGGTACACAGATACGCAGTATTTT. This sequence encodes CASSKGAGYTDTQYF.

The chain joins TRBV2 to TRBJ2-7; D might be TRBD1 or TRBD2, each matching 5 bases. The CDR3 extends over 14 amino acids. V was trimmed by 8 bases and J by 3 bases, leaving 17 bases between them. From germline, CDR1 is SNHLY and CDR2 FYNNEI. DNA for the CDR3: TGTGCCAGCTCTGGGACCCCAAACGTCTACGAGCAGTACTTC. This gives the protein CASSGTPNVYEQYF.

This clonotype was seen at least ten times. The V call is TRBV12-3 or TRBV12-4, the J call TRBJ2-1, with D possibly being TRBD2 (6 bases). The length of the CDR3 is 15 residues. Trimming removed 6 bases at V and 5 bases at J, with 17 bases between. Here the CDR3 DNA reads TGTGCCAGCAGAACGATGGAGGGAGTGAACAATGAGCAGTTCTTC. Encoded protein: CASRTMEGVNNEQFF.

This clonotype was recorded at least ten times. The gene calls are TRBV5-1 and TRBJ2-7, with 7 bases matching TRBD2. Per the germline V gene, CDR1 is SGHRS and CDR2 is YFSETQ. The CDR3 covers 12 residues. V lost 3 bases and J lost 6; bases outside the gene matches: 3. As DNA, the CDR3 is TGCGCCAGCAGCTGGGACTATGGCGAGCAGTACTTC. It yields the protein CASSWDYGEQYF. Variable domain in full (rest from reference TRBV5-1 and TRBJ2-7): KAGVTQTPRYLIKTRGQQVTLSCSPISGHRSVSWYQQTPGQGLQFLFEYFSETQRNKGNFPGRFSGRQFSNSRSEMNVSTLELGDSALYLCASSWDYGEQYFGPGTRLTVT.